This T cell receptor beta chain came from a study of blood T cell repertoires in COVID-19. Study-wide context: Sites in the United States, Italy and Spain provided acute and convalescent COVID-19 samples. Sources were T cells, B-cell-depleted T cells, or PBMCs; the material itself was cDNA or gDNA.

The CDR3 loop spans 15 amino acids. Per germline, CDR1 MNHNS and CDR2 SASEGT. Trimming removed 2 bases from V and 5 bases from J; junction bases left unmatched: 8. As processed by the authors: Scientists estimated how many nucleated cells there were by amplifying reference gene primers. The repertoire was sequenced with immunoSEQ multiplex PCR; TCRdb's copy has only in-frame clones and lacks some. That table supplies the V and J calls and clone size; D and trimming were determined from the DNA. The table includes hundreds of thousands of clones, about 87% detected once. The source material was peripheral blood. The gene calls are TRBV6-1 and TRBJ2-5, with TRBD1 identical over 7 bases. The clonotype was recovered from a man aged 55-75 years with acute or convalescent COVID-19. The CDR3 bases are TGTGCCAGCAGTGAATCGGCAGGGGGTCGTGAGACCCAGTACTTC. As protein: CASSESAGGRETQYF.